Each of the 13 T cell receptor beta chains below was sequenced from the same sample in a study of T cell responses to AZD1222 COVID-19 vaccine (dated by TCRdb to the early 2020s). Library preparation employed the immunoSEQ multiplex PCR assay. TCRdb retrieved this table from immuneACCESS and kept in-frame rearrangements only. Not all clones are present; in checked studies, unresolved V genes account for under half, and no reason is known for the remainder. The sample table lists 150,000 to 200,000 clones, 80% to 95% of them with a count of one. About 1.2% of the sample rests with the top ten. The time point label corresponds to: baseline before first vaccination. The sequences come from peripheral blood, collected on day 0 of AZD1222 vaccination. The receptor source for this set is an adult in good health.

The chain joins TRBV11-1 to TRBJ2-3; TRBD2 matches 12 bases. The junction had 3 bases not matched to a gene; V was cut back by 1 base and J by 4 bases. The CDR3 runs 16 residues. Germline CDR1 SGHAT, CDR2 FQDESV (reference sequence). CDR3 protein: CASSLGLAGDADTQYF. In nucleotides, the CDR3 is TGTGCCAGCAGCTTAGGACTAGCGGGGGATGCAGATACGCAGTATTTT.

The count of this clone is one. The chain uses TRBV12-5 and TRBJ2-5; 9 positions agree with TRBD1. V lost 5 bases and J lost 2; bases outside the gene matches: 3. The CDR3 runs 14 residues. CDR1 LGHNT and CDR2 FRNRAP come from the germline V gene. The CDR3 DNA is TGTGCTAGTGGTCCTGGACAGGGGCAAGAGACCCAGTACTTC. It encodes CASGPGQGQETQYF. Full variable domain (missing parts from reference TRBV12-5 and TRBJ2-5): DARVTQTPRHKVTEMGQEVTMRCQPILGHNTVFWYRQTMMQGLELLAYFRNRAPLDDSGMPKDRFSAEMPDATLATLKIQPSEPRDSAVYFCASGPGQGQETQYFGPGTRLLVL.

The genes are TRBV5-1 and TRBJ2-1; D remains ambiguous. Germline CDR1 reads SGHRS; CDR2 reads YFSETQ. V was shortened by 3 bases and J by 7 bases, with 11 bases between the two germline ends. This CDR3 is built from 13 residues. Written as DNA, the CDR3 is TGCGCCAGCAGCTCCCCCCCGGTGAATGAGCAGTTCTTC. It specifies CASSSPPVNEQFF.

This clone was detected only a few times. V and J are TRBV18 and TRBJ2-2; D may match TRBD1 or TRBD2 (5 bases each). Germline V gene data show CDR1 as KGHSH and CDR2 as LQKENI. V lost 3 bases and J 6 bases, leaving 11 bases between the germline ends. CDR3 size: 14 residues. The DNA of the CDR3 is TGTGCCAGCTCACCCTCCGTGGGGGCCGGGGAGCTGTTTTTT. It yields the protein CASSPSVGAGELFF.

The rearrangement joins TRBV28 to TRBJ1-2, with D perhaps matching TRBD1 (6 bases). Trimming pared 2 bases from V and 7 bases from J, leaving 17 bases between. Germline V gives CDR1 MDHEN, CDR2 SYDVKM. The CDR3 consists of 15 residues. The CDR3 coding sequence is TGTGCCAGCAGTTTAGGCAGGGGACTGGGGGGTGGCTACACCTTC. It encodes CASSLGRGLGGGYTF.

This chain links TRBV30 with TRBJ1-6; the match to TRBD1 covers 7 bases. CDR3 length equals 13 residues. The V gene end was trimmed by 3 bases and the J gene end by 7 bases; junction bases not matched to a gene: 3. The V gene's germline CDR1 is GTSNPN and CDR2 SVGIG (reference sequence). Here the CDR3 reads CAWSRQGNSPLHF. The CDR3 coding sequence is TGTGCCTGGAGCCGACAGGGAAATTCACCCCTCCACTTT.

The chain joins TRBV19 to TRBJ2-2; no firm D call. The CDR3 contains 14 residues. CDR1 is LNHDA and CDR2 is SQIVND in the germline V gene (reference sequence). V dropped 7 bases and J dropped 1 base, with 10 bases sitting between them. DNA of the CDR3: TGTGCCAGTAATCCACTAAAGAACACCGGGGAGCTGTTTTTT. This encodes CASNPLKNTGELFF.

To note about this clone: At one end, the junction sequence differs from germline, possibly due to a read error. The sample carries other DNA sequences with the same CDR3. The chain joins TRBV12-3 or TRBV12-4 to TRBJ1-6; D unresolved. This CDR3 has 13 amino acids. In nucleotides, the CDR3 is TGCGCCAGCAGTTTAGATGATAATTCACCCCTCCACTTT. It yields the protein CASSLDDNSPLHF.

With respect to this clone: This specimen includes other DNA sequences encoding the same CDR3. This sequence joins TRBV28 and TRBJ1-3; a possible D gene is TRBD1 (5 bases). V dropped 5 bases and J dropped 0 bases, with 14 bases sitting between them. CDR3 length: 16 residues. Germline assignment: CDR1 MDHEN and CDR2 SYDVKM. As DNA, the CDR3 is TGTGCCAGCAGTCCTGGGGGACCCGACTCTGGAAACACCATATATTTT. As protein: CASSPGGPDSGNTIYF.

This chain links TRBV5-1 with TRBJ2-7; 10 bases agree with TRBD1. Trimming at V came to 3 bases and at J to 5 bases, leaving 11 bases not matched to a gene. This CDR3 comprises 16 residues. Looked up from germline, CDR1 is SGHRS and CDR2 is YFSETQ. The CDR3 DNA reads as TGCGCCAGCAGCTGGGGGCTGTGGGACAGGGGCCACGAGCAGTACTTC. This sequence encodes CASSWGLWDRGHEQYF.

This chain links TRBV19 with TRBJ1-4, with 8 bases identical to TRBD1. The germline V gene has CDR1 LNHDA and CDR2 SQIVND (reference sequence). With 4 bases clipped from V and 6 bases from J, the junction kept 1 base outside the gene matches. The CDR3 is 13 amino acids. CDR3 in DNA: TGTGCCAGTAGTAAACAGGGGGATGAAAAACTGTTTTTT. Amino acids: CASSKQGDEKLFF.

The V and J genes are TRBV6-6 and TRBJ2-1; tentative D call: TRBD2 (7 bases). The V and J ends lost 8 bases and 0 bases respectively, with 11 bases between them. The CDR3 runs to 14 residues. Germline V gene data show CDR1 as MNHNY and CDR2 as SVGAGI (reference sequence). The CDR3 nucleotides read TGTGCCAGCCTCCGGGGGGCCTCCTACAATGAGCAGTTCTTC. Its translation is CASLRGASYNEQFF.

The CDR3 sequence is CASDRGRGETQYF. The DNA for the CDR3 is TGTGCCTCGGACAGGGGGCGCGGGGAGACCCAGTACTTC. This chain connects TRBV2 to TRBJ2-5; 11 bases line up with TRBD1. CDR3 length: 13 amino acids. V gave up 11 bases and J gave up 5 bases; unmatched junction bases: 7. Germline lookup yields CDR1 SNHLY and CDR2 FYNNEI.